This passage covers 27 T cell receptor beta chains from one sample sequenced in a study of blood T cells in healthy people across ages. Combining a sample-barcoded 5' primer with a J-beta primer mix, a second PCR ran for about 6 to 12 cycles. From the 5' RACE reads, TCRdb called clonotypes with MiXCR, one entry per CDR3 protein. The sample includes 890,000 or so distinct CDR3 sequences, approximately 67% seen only once; the top ten take 28%. The sample consisted of blood. The receptors derive from a man aged 25-45 years in good health.

This clonotype was counted a few times. The chain links TRBV24-1 to TRBJ2-7, with D unresolved. V shed 2 bases and J shed 3 bases, with 13 bases lying between them. The CDR3 sequence is 15 residues long. Germline CDR1 reads KGHDR; CDR2 reads SFDVKD. In DNA, the CDR3 is TGTGCCACCAGTGATTCGCGTGGTGTGGGCTACGAGCAGTACTTC. As protein: CATSDSRGVGYEQYF.

This clonotype appeared many times. The J gene is TRBJ2-5, the V gene TRBV4-3; TRBD2 agrees at 11 bases. Germline V gene lookup returns CDR1 LGHNA and CDR2 YSLEER. The ends lost 1 base at V and 5 bases at J; junction bases unmatched: 9. CDR3 length: 17 residues. The CDR3 DNA follows: TGCGCCAGCAGCCAAGTCTTGGCTAGCGGGGGGTCGGAGACCCAGTACTTC. It specifies CASSQVLASGGSETQYF.

Details on this clonotype: Mismatch with germline at one junction end may stem from a read error. In nucleotides, the CDR3 is TGCAGCGTTGGTGGGCCGGTGGACAATGAGCGGTTCTTC. It codes for CSVGGPVDNERFF. The chain combines TRBV29-1 with TRBJ2-1, with D possibly being TRBD1 (5 bases). Per germline, CDR1 SQVTM and CDR2 ANQGSEA. The length of the CDR3 is 13 residues.

This chain uses TRBV5-1 with TRBJ2-5, with a tentative D call TRBD2 (6 bases). V was clipped by 5 bases and J by 2 bases, with 16 bases between them. Germline V CDR1 and CDR2: SGHRS, YFSETQ. The CDR3 length is 15 residues. This CDR3 reads CASRTGGRLQETQYF. The CDR3 DNA reads TGCGCCAGCAGAACCGGGGGACGTTTACAAGAGACCCAGTACTTC.

The V call is TRBV20-1, the J call TRBJ2-5; D unresolved. This CDR3 spans 10 amino acids. Trimming shortened V by 7 bases and J by 4 bases, and 7 bases separated the two germline ends. Germline loops: CDR1 DFQATT, CDR2 SNEGSKA (reference sequence). The CDR3 nucleotides read TGCAGTGGTTGGCGAGAGACCCAGTACTTC. This gives the protein CSGWRETQYF.

The V gene is TRBV4-2, the J gene TRBJ2-3; D remains unclear. Germline values: CDR1 LGHNA, CDR2 YNFKEQ. The V end lost 1 base, the J end lost 3 bases, and 17 bases lay between the germline ends. The CDR3 extends over 17 amino acids. The CDR3 sequence is CASSQAPGSLVTDTQYF. For the CDR3, the DNA is TGTGCCAGCAGCCAAGCCCCGGGCAGCCTGGTGACAGATACGCAGTATTTT.

This chain links TRBV5-1 with TRBJ2-1; 9 nucleotides line up with TRBD2. The CDR3 runs to 15 residues. Losses at the gene ends were 5 bases for V and 2 bases for J; bases not matched to a gene: 5. Germline lookup yields CDR1 SGHRS and CDR2 YFSETQ. The CDR3 reads CASRISSGTYNEQFF. The CDR3 nucleotides read TGCGCCAGCAGGATTTCTAGCGGGACCTACAATGAGCAGTTCTTC.

The chain uses TRBV7-2 and TRBJ2-1; 9 bases are shared with TRBD2. The CDR3 sequence is 15 residues long. Germline lookup yields CDR1 SGHTA and CDR2 FQGNSA. V lost 4 bases, J lost 6 bases, and 7 bases stayed unmatched. CDR3 coding DNA: TGTGCCAGCAGCTCCGGCGGGGGGGCCCTCAATGAGCAGTTCTTC. As protein: CASSSGGGALNEQFF.

The chain joins TRBV7-8 to TRBJ2-5; 9 bases line up with TRBD1. The DNA end favors TRBJ2-7, so the J call may be wrong. CDR1 and CDR2 from the germline V gene are SGHVS and FQNEAQ. CDR3 size: 15 residues. The CDR3 spells CASSALRGTGIEQYF. The CDR3 DNA sequence: TGTGCCAGCAGCGCACTCCGGGGGACAGGGATCGAGCAGTACTTC.

This clonotype was seen only once. With a much larger clone just one base away, this may be a read error. The V gene is TRBV27, the J gene TRBJ2-3, with a weak D call TRBD1 (6 bases). Trimming pared 4 bases from V and 1 base from J, leaving 9 bases between. Germline lookup yields CDR1 MNHEY and CDR2 SMNVEV (reference sequence). The CDR3 runs 14 residues. The CDR3, as DNA: TGTGCCAGCAGTTCAGGGGACGGCACAGATACGCAGTATTTT. It specifies CASSSGDGTDTQYF.

V is TRBV12-3 or TRBV12-4 and J is TRBJ2-3; D unresolved. This CDR3 has 18 residues. V was pared by 0 bases and J by 0 bases, with 16 bases between. For the CDR3, the DNA is TGTGCCAGCAGTTTAGCGCGAGCACTGGCTGGTAGCACAGATACGCAGTATTTT. This translates into CASSLARALAGSTDTQYF.

This chain joins TRBV6-6 and TRBJ1-6; a possible D gene is TRBD1 (5 bases). CDR3 length: 16 amino acids. V was clipped by 2 bases and J by 4 bases, with 12 bases between them. Germline assignment: CDR1 MNHNY and CDR2 SVGAGI (reference sequence). CDR3 loop: CASSYPKGRYNSPLHF. The CDR3 nucleotides are TGTGCCAGCAGTTACCCGAAGGGACGGTATAATTCACCCCTCCACTTT.

The CDR3 coding sequence is TGCAGTGCTAGAGTTTGGGGTGGGGGCCAAGAGACCCAGTACTTC. This gives the protein CSARVWGGGQETQYF. The chain uses TRBV20-1 and TRBJ2-5; the D gene could be TRBD1 or TRBD2 (5 bases each). This CDR3 has 15 amino acids. Germline V gives CDR1 DFQATT, CDR2 SNEGSKA (reference sequence). V shed 1 base and J shed 1 base, with 13 bases lying between them.

The sample holds one count of this clonotype. The rearrangement joins TRBV5-1 to TRBJ1-4; D remains ambiguous. V was cut by 1 base and J by 8 bases, with 12 bases left in between. The CDR3 consists of 14 residues. Germline V lookup: CDR1 SGHRS, CDR2 YFSETQ. The CDR3 DNA reads TGCGCCAGCAGCTTGCGGGGTCGAGGGGAAAAACTGTTTTTT. It is translated as CASSLRGRGEKLFF.

This rearrangement joins TRBV2 to TRBJ2-1, with a tentative D call TRBD2 (7 bases). The CDR3 is 14 amino acids. The germline CDR1 and CDR2 sequences are SNHLY and FYNNEI. Trimming cost V 4 bases and J 3 bases, with 10 bases left between them. In nucleotides, the CDR3 is TGTGCCAGCAGTGGGGGGGGCAACTACAATGAGCAGTTCTTC. The encoded protein is CASSGGGNYNEQFF.

This clonotype was picked up one time. The chain joins TRBV5-6 to TRBJ2-5; D is unclear. Trimming left V 0 bases short and J 0 bases short, with 18 bases between. This CDR3 is 18 amino acids long. Germline assignment: CDR1 SGHDT and CDR2 YYEEEE. The CDR3 sequence: CASSLEFSVPEYQETQYF. In DNA form, the CDR3 reads TGTGCCAGCAGCTTGGAGTTTTCGGTCCCCGAGTACCAAGAGACCCAGTACTTC.

CDR3 in DNA: TGTGCCACCAGTGGCCCCGAAGAGGACAGTCGTTTTGGGGGATATACGCAGTATTTT. This sequence encodes CATSGPEEDSRFGGYTQYF. V gene TRBV24-1 combines with J gene TRBJ2-3; D may be TRBD1 (6 bases). V was pared by 5 bases and J by 7 bases, with 30 bases between. The CDR3 runs 19 residues. Per germline, CDR1 KGHDR and CDR2 SFDVKD.

This chain connects TRBV6-2 or TRBV6-3 to TRBJ2-5; no reliable D call. The CDR3 is made up of 11 amino acids. Germline V CDR1 and CDR2: MNHEY, SVGEGT. V was trimmed by 2 bases and J by 5 bases, leaving 3 bases between them. CDR3 sequence reads: CASSYPETQYF. The CDR3 DNA reads TGTGCCAGCAGTTACCCGGAGACCCAGTACTTC.

V and J are TRBV5-1 and TRBJ2-1; TRBD2 matches at 11 bases. Per the germline V gene, CDR1 is SGHRS and CDR2 is YFSETQ. V gave up 1 base and J gave up 6 bases; unmatched junction bases: 3. CDR3 length equals 15 residues. The CDR3 nucleotides read TGCGCCAGCAGCTTGAGACTAGCGGGGTCCAATGAGCAGTTCTTC. Encoded protein: CASSLRLAGSNEQFF.

This clonotype turned up a few times. The CDR3 spells CASSRHGTLYNEQFF. In DNA, the CDR3 is TGCGCCAGCAGCCGTCACGGGACCCTCTACAATGAGCAGTTCTTC. The chain couples TRBV4-3 to TRBJ2-1, with D perhaps being TRBD1 or TRBD2 (5 bases each). Germline V gives CDR1 LGHNA, CDR2 YSLEER. Trimming shortened V by 4 bases and J by 3 bases, and 13 bases separated the two germline ends. The CDR3 length is 15 residues.

The rearrangement uses TRBV6-2 or TRBV6-3 and TRBJ2-6; the D is unclear. Germline V gene data show CDR1 as MNHEY and CDR2 as SVGEGT. The V and J ends lost 6 bases and 0 bases respectively, with 12 bases between them. The CDR3 sequence is 16 residues long. The CDR3 region is CASSLLLGSGANVLTF. CDR3 sequence (DNA): TGTGCCAGCAGCCTCCTTTTGGGCTCTGGGGCCAACGTCCTGACTTTC.

The rearrangement uses TRBV29-1 and TRBJ1-2; D is unresolved. The CDR3 contains 13 residues. The germline V gene encodes CDR1 SQVTM and CDR2 ANQGSEA. The V and J ends lost 4 bases and 0 bases respectively, with 9 bases between them. The CDR3: CSVASTPNYGYTF. The CDR3 DNA sequence: TGCAGCGTTGCTTCCACCCCTAACTATGGCTACACCTTC.

The V gene is TRBV12-3 or TRBV12-4, the J gene TRBJ2-5; 12 bases are a match to TRBD2. The CDR3 extends over 17 amino acids. V lost 5 bases to trimming and J lost 1 base; unmatched junction nucleotides: 8. The CDR3 coding sequence is TGTGCCAGCAGTCGAGCGACTAGCGGGGGACTCCAAGAGACCCAGTACTTC. This gives the protein CASSRATSGGLQETQYF.

The V and J genes are TRBV20-1 and TRBJ2-1; 7 nucleotides match TRBD2. The J call may not be correct, given that the DNA end is closer to TRBJ2-7. Germline CDR1 is DFQATT and CDR2 is SNEGSKA (reference sequence). This CDR3 region has 16 residues. The CDR3 region is CSASQETGGTYNEQYF. Here the CDR3 DNA reads TGCAGTGCTAGTCAGGAAACGGGGGGTACCTACAATGAGCAGTACTTC.

The genes are TRBV6-2 or TRBV6-3 and TRBJ1-6; perhaps TRBD1 as D (5 bases). The CDR3 is 12 residues long. Trimming removed 9 bases from V and 10 bases from J, with 13 bases in between. Germline CDR1 reads MNHEY; CDR2 reads SVGEGT. The CDR3 sequence: CASPGLGSPLHF. CDR3 DNA: TGTGCCAGTCCAGGGTTGGGGTCACCCCTCCACTTT.

This chain connects TRBV30 to TRBJ2-2; possible D gene TRBD1, 6 bases. Trimming shortened V by 3 bases and J by 0 bases, and 8 bases separated the two germline ends. Germline CDR1 reads GTSNPN; CDR2 reads SVGIG (reference sequence). This CDR3 is built from 14 residues. The CDR3 loop is CAWRRQANTGELFF. Written as DNA, the CDR3 is TGTGCCTGGAGGCGACAGGCGAACACCGGGGAGCTGTTTTTT. Variable domain in full (rest from reference TRBV30 and TRBJ2-2): SQTIHQWPATLVQPVGSPLSLECTVEGTSNPNLYWYRQAAGRGLQLLFYSVGIGQISSEVPQNLSASRPQDRQFILSSKKLLLSDSGFYLCAWRRQANTGELFFGEGSRLTVL.

This clonotype was seen once. The chain recombines TRBV6-6 with TRBJ2-5, with 11 bases identical to TRBD2. J lost 4 bases, V lost 6 bases, and 7 bases had no gene match. CDR1 MNHNY and CDR2 SVGAGI come from the germline V gene (reference sequence). CDR3 length equals 15 residues. CDR3 bases: TGTGCCAGCAGGCGTGATAGCGGGGGGGGAGAGACCCAGTACTTC. Its protein is CASRRDSGGGETQYF.